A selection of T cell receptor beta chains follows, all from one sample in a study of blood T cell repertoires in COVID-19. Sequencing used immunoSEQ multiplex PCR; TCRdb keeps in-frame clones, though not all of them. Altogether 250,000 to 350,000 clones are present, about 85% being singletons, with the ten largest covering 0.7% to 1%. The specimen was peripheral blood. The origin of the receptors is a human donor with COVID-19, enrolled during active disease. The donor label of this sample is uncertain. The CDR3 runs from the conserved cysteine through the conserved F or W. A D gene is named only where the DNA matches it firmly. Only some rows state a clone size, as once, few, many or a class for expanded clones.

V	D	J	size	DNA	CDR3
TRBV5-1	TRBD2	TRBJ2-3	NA	TGCGCCAGCAGCTACTTAGCGGGAGCGGCGGATACGCAGTATTTT	CASSYLAGAADTQYF
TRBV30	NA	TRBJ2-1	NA	TGTGCCTGGAGTAGTTGGCGCCAGGGTGAGCAGTTCTTC	CAWSSWRQGEQFF
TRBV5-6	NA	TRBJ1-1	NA	TGTGCCAGCAGCTTAGCCGCGAACACTGAAGCTTTCTTT	CASSLAANTEAFF
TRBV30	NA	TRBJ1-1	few	TGTGCCTGGAGATACGGGGTGGGGACAGAAGCTTTCTTT	CAWRYGVGTEAFF
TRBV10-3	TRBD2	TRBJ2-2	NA	TGTGCCGTCACGACTAGCGGAGACACCGGGGAGCTGTTTTTT	CAVTTSGDTGELFF
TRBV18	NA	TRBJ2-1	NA	TGTGCCAGCTCACCTCGGAGCAGAGACGGGAAGCAGTTCTTC	CASSPRSRDGKQFF
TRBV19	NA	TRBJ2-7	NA	TGTGCCAGTAGTATTGTAGGAATGCAGGTTCCTTACGAGCAGTACTTC	CASSIVGMQVPYEQYF
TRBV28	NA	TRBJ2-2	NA	TGTGCCAGCAGTTTGCAGGGGAGGGCCGGGGAGCTGTTTTTT	CASSLQGRAGELFF
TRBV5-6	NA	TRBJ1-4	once	TGTGCCAGCAGCCCAGGCGGGCCTTTAGAGAATGAAAAACTGTTTTTT	CASSPGGPLENEKLFF
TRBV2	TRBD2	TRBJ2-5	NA	TGTGCCAGCAGTCCCGGACTAGCGGAAGAGACCCAGTACTTC	CASSPGLAEETQYF
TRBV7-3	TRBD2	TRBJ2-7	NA	TGTGCCAGCAGCCCTAGCGGGGCCCCTGCCTACGAGCAGTACTTC	CASSPSGAPAYEQYF
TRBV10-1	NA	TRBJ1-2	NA	TGCGCCAGCAGTGAGTCGGGCAGGGTAAGGTACACCTTC	CASSESGRVRYTF
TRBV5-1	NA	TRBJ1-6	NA	TGCGCCAGCACCCACGACTCGAGCTCCTATAATTCACCCCTCCACTTT	CASTHDSSSYNSPLHF
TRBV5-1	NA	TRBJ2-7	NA	TGCGCCAGCAGCTTGGAGGCAGGGTGGTCGTACGAGCAGTACTTC	CASSLEAGWSYEQYF
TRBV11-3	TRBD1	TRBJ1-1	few	TGTGCCAGCAGCTTGACAGGGTTGAACACTGAAGCTTTCTTT	CASSLTGLNTEAFF
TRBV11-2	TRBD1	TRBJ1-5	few	TGTGCCAGCAGCATGGAGGGGGCCGGCAATCAGCCCCAGCATTTT	CASSMEGAGNQPQHF
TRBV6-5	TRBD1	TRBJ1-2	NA	TGTGCCAGCAGCAACCTAGGGACAGGGGCGTTTGGCTACACCTTC	CASSNLGTGAFGYTF
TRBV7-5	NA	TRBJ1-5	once	TGTGCCAGAAGCTTCGCGAACAGGCGGAAGAGCAATCAGCCCCAGCATTTT	CARSFANRRKSNQPQHF
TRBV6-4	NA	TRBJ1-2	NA	TGTGCCAGCGGGGGGGCAGGTGACTATGGCTACACCTTC	CASGGAGDYGYTF
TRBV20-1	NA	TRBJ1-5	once	TGCAGTGCTAGTGACAGGATTTATAGCAATCAGCCCCAGCATTTT	CSASDRIYSNQPQHF
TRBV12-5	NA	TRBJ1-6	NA	TGTGCTAGTGGTTTGCGTTTAGGTGAGAGGCAGAATTCACCCCTCCACTTT	CASGLRLGERQNSPLHF
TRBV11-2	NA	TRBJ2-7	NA	TGTGCCAGCAGCTTGGGCCCCGGGATATACGAGCAGTACTTC	CASSLGPGIYEQYF
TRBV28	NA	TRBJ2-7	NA	TGTGCCAGCAGTTTATACAGGACCTCCTACGAGCAGTACTTC	CASSLYRTSYEQYF
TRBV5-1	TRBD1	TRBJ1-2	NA	TGCGCCAGCAGCATGGGACAGGGTGGCTATGGCTACACCTTC	CASSMGQGGYGYTF
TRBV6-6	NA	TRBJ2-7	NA	TGTGCCAGCAGATATAACAGGGCCTACGAGCAGTACTTC	CASRYNRAYEQYF
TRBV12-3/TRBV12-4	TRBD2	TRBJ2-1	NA	TGTGCCAGCAGCGGACTAGCAGAGCAGTTCTTC	CASSGLAEQFF
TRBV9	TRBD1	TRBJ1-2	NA	TGTGCCAGCAGCCCACTAGGGACAGGATCGTCGGGCTACACCTTC	CASSPLGTGSSGYTF
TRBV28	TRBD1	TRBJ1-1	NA	TGTGCCAGCAGCCCCCCGGACAGGGAAGCTTTCTTT	CASSPPDREAFF
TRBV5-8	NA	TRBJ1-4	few	TGTGCCAGCAGCTTTAGGGCCGCGGGAGAAAAACTGTTTTTT	CASSFRAAGEKLFF
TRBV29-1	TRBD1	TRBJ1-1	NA	TGCAGCGTTCGCCAGGGGGGCACTGAAGCTTTCTTT	CSVRQGGTEAFF
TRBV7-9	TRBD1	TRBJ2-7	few	TGTGCCAGCAGCCAGACAGGGTACGAGCAGTACTTC	CASSQTGYEQYF
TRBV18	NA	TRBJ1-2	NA	TGTGCCAGCTCACCAGAAGGGGGATCTGGCTACACCTTC	CASSPEGGSGYTF
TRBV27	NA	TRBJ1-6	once	TGTGCCAGCAGTCCCCGGACGGGAGATAATTCACCCCTCCACTTT	CASSPRTGDNSPLHF
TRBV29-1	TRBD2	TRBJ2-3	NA	TGCAGCGTTGACCTCTCGCCGGGACTAGCGGCAGATACGCAGTATTTT	CSVDLSPGLAADTQYF
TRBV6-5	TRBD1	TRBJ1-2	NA	TGTGCCAGCAGTTTCGACAGGGCCGGGGGCTACACCTTC	CASSFDRAGGYTF
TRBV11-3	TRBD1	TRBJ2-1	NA	TGTGCCAGCAGCTTAAGTGGGGACAGGGCGGGCTCCTACAATGAGCAGTTCTTC	CASSLSGDRAGSYNEQFF
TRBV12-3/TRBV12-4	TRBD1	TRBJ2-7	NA	TGTGCCAGCAGAACACAGGGGGAGGACGAGCAGTACTTC	CASRTQGEDEQYF
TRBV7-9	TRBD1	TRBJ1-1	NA	TGTGCCAGCAGCGGACGGGACAGGGGGGGCACTGAAGCTTTCTTT	CASSGRDRGGTEAFF
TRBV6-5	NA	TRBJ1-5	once	TGTGCCAGCATGAAACCGGGGAGCTATCAGCCCCAGCATTTT	CASMKPGSYQPQHF
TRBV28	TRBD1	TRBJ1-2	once	TGTGCCAGCAGTTCACCCGGGACAGGGAGTAACTATGGCTACACCTTC	CASSSPGTGSNYGYTF
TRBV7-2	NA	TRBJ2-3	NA	TGTGCCAGCAGCCCTAGCCGATCAGATACGCAGTATTTT	CASSPSRSDTQYF
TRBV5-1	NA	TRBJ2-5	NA	TGCGCCAGCAGCTCGGTGGCAGGGCCGCAAGAGACCCAGTACTTC	CASSSVAGPQETQYF
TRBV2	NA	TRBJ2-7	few	TGTGCCAGCAATTTTCGGCGGGGCGGCTACGAGCAGTACTTC	CASNFRRGGYEQYF
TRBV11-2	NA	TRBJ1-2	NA	TGTGCCAGCAGACTACGGGGGTTAGATGGCTACACCTTC	CASRLRGLDGYTF
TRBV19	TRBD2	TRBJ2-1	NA	TGTGCCAGTAGTGTAACTAGCGGGGGGTACAATGAGCAGTTCTTC	CASSVTSGGYNEQFF
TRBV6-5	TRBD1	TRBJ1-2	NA	TGTGCCAGCAAACCGGACAGGGATAACTATGGCTACACCTTC	CASKPDRDNYGYTF
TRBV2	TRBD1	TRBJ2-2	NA	TGTGCCAGCACTAAGGGGGCCCTGACGAACACCGGGGAGCTGTTTTTT	CASTKGALTNTGELFF
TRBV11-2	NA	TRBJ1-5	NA	TGTGCCAGCAGCTCGGGACAAAATCAGCCCCAGCATTTT	CASSSGQNQPQHF
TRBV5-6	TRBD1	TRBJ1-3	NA	TGTGCCAGCAGCGGAGAAACAGGGGCCGGGAACACCATATATTTT	CASSGETGAGNTIYF
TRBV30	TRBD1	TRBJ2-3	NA	TGTGCCTGGAGCCCAGGGACAGGGGAGGTTGCAGATACGCAGTATTTT	CAWSPGTGEVADTQYF
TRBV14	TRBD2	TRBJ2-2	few	TGTGCCAGCAGAACTAGCGGGAGATCCGGGGAGCTGTTTTTT	CASRTSGRSGELFF
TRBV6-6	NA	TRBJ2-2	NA	TGTGCCAGCAGCACAGGGCTCGCCGGGGAGCTGTTTTTT	CASSTGLAGELFF
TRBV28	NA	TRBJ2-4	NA	TGTGCCAGCACCGGGGTTGTCCGGAGGGGATTAGCCAAAAACATTCAGTACTTC	CASTGVVRRGLAKNIQYF
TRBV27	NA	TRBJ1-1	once	TGTGCCAGCAGCCAAATCGGGGGGGTGTGGGCTTTCTTT	CASSQIGGVWAFF
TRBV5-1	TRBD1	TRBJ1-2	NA	TGCGCCAGCAGCTTGATTCAGGGGGCTCAGACCCCTCCGCCCGTCTTC	CASSLIQGAQTPPPVF
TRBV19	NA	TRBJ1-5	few	TGTGCCAGTAGTTGGGACACGGAGAATCAGCCCCAGCATTTT	CASSWDTENQPQHF
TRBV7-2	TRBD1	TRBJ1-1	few	TGTGCCAGCAGCTTGGGGCAGGGGGGACAAGCTTTCTTT	CASSLGQGGQAFF
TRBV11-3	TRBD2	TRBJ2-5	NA	TGTGCCAGCAGCTTAAGGGCCGCGGGGGGGGAGACCCAGTACTTC	CASSLRAAGGETQYF
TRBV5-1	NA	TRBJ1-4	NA	TGCGCCAGCAGCCCCCAGCCCCAGGGGTCTAATGAAAAACTGTTTTTT	CASSPQPQGSNEKLFF
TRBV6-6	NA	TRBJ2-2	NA	TGTGCCAGCAGGGGTGGACTCCCGGCCACCGGGGAGCTGTTTTTT	CASRGGLPATGELFF